This T cell receptor (beta chain) was identified in a study of shared clonotypes between healthy human individuals. Of note for this clone: An end of the junction differs from the germline gene, which may be a read error.

Over several immunoSEQ plates, each subset's genomic DNA was distributed in even portions. Libraries were prepared by immunoSEQ multiplex PCR; TCRdb keeps only in-frame clonotypes and omits some of them. Of about 560,000 clones in the sample, about 80% were seen once. Sequencing used PBMCs. This TCR was recovered from a woman aged 40 to 50 in good health. Some clones in this sample may be carry-over from other donors' samples.

CDR3 in DNA: TGTGCTAGCAGTGTCACAGGGACCCAAGAGACCCAGTACTTC. Translating it yields CASSVTGTQETQYF. This sequence joins TRBV7-7 and TRBJ2-5; possible D gene TRBD1, 6 bases. CDR3 size: 14 residues. CDR1 is SSHAT, CDR2 FNYEAQ, per germline (reference sequence).